The subject of this entry is one T cell receptor (beta chain). Its specificity is unknown. This CDR3 comprises 14 residues. Germline CDR1 SEHNR, CDR2 FQNEAQ (reference sequence). Trimming stripped 8 bases from V and 1 base from J, with 12 bases between. Repertoires were generated with immunoSEQ multiplex PCR, while TCRdb's copy carries only in-frame clones and drops some. Here the sample spans about 83,000 clones, approximately 88% being singletons. The sample belongs to a study of T cell responses to AZD1222 COVID-19 vaccine. Regarding the study as a whole: Increased Spike-specific TCR breadth and depth were observed after two AZD1222 doses.

The chain is built from TRBV7-9 and TRBJ1-5; weak D call: TRBD1 (5 bases). Sequenced material: peripheral blood, taken on day 0 of MenACWY control vaccination. This sequence was found in an adult in good health. The chain's CDR3 is CASGSGGSNQPQHF. The CDR3 nucleotides are TGTGCCAGCGGTTCCGGGGGGAGCAATCAGCCCCAGCATTTT.